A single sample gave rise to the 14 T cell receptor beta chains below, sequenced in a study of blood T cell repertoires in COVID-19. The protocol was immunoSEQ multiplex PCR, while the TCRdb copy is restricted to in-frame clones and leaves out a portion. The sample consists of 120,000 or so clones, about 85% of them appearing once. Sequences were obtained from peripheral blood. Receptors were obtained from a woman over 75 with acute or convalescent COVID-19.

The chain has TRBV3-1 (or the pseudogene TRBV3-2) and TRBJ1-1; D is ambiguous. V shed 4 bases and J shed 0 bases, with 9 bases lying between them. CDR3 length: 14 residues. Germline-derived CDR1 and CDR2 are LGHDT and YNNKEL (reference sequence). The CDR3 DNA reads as TGTGCCAGCAGCCGCTTTGGAGTGAACACTGAAGCTTTCTTT. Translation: CASSRFGVNTEAFF.

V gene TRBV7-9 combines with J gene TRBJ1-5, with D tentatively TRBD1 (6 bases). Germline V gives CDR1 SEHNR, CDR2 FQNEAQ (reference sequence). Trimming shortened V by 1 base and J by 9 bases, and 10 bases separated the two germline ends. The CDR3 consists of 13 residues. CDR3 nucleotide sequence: TGTGCCAGCAGCTTAGGACAGGAACTGCCCCAGCATTTT. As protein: CASSLGQELPQHF.

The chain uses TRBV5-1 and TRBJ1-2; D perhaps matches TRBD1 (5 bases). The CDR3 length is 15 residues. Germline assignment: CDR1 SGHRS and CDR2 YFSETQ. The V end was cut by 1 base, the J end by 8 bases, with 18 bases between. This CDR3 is CASSLSPQEMRGYTF. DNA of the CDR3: TGCGCCAGCAGCTTGTCCCCACAGGAAATGAGAGGCTACACCTTC.

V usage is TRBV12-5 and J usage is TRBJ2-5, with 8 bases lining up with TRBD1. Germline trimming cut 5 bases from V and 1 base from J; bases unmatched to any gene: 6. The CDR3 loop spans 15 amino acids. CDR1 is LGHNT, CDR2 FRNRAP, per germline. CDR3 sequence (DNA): TGTGCTAGTGGTAGTGGACAGGGTCCCCAAGAGACCCAGTACTTC. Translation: CASGSGQGPQETQYF.

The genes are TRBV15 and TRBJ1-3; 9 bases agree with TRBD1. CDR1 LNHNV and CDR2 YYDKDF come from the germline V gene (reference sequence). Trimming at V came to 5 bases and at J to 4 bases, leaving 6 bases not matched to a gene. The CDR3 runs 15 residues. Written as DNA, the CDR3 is TGTGCCACCAGCGTCGGACAGGGGTTCGGAAACACCATATATTTT. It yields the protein CATSVGQGFGNTIYF.

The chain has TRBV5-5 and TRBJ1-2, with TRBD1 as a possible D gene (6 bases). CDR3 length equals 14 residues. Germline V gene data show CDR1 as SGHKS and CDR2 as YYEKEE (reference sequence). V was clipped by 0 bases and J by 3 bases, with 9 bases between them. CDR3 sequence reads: CASSLGQADYGYTF. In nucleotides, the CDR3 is TGTGCCAGCAGCTTGGGACAGGCTGACTATGGCTACACCTTC.

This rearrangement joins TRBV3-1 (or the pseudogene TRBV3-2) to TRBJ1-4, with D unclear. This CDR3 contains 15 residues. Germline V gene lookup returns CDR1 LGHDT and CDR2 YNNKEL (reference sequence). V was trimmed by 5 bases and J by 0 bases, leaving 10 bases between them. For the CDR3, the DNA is TGTGCCAGCAGCAAGTACAGAGCAACTAATGAAAAACTGTTTTTT. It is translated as CASSKYRATNEKLFF.

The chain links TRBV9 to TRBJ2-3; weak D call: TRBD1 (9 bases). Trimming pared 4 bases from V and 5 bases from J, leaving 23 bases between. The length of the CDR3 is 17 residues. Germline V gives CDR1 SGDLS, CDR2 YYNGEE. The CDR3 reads CASSTGGTGSLLDTQYF. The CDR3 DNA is TGTGCCAGCAGCACGGGAGGGACAGGGAGTTTATTAGATACGCAGTATTTT.

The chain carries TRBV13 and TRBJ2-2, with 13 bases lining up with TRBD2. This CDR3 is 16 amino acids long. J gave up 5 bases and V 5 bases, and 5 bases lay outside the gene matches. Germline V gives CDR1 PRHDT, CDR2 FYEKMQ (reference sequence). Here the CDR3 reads CASSRPGLAGTGELFF. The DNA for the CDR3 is TGTGCCAGCAGCCGACCGGGACTAGCGGGGACCGGGGAGCTGTTTTTT.

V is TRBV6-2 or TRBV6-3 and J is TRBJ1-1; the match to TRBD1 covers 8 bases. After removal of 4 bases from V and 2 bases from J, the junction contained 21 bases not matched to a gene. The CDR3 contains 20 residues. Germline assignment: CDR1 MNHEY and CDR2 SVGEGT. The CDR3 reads CASSLGTGFSGEKGNTEAFF. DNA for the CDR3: TGTGCCAGCAGTTTGGGGACAGGATTTTCCGGGGAGAAGGGAAACACTGAAGCTTTCTTT.

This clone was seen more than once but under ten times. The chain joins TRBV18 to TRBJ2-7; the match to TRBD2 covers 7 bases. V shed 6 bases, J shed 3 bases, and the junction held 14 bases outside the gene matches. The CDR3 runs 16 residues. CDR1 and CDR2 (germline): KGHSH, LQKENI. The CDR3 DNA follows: TGTGCCAGCTCGCCGCTGAATGCGGGGGTGGGCTACGAGCAGTACTTC. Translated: CASSPLNAGVGYEQYF. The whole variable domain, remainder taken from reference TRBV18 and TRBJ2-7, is NAGVMQNPRHLVRRRGQEARLRCSPMKGHSHVYWYRQLPEEGLKFMVYLQKENIIDESGMPKERFSAEFPKEGPSILRIQQVVRGDSAAYFCASSPLNAGVGYEQYFGPGTRLTVT.

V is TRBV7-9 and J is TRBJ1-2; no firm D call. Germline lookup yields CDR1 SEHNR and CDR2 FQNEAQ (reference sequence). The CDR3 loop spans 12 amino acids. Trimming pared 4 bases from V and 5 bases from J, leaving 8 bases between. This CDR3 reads CASSSDIYGYTF. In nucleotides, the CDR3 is TGTGCCAGCAGCTCCGACATTTATGGCTACACCTTC.

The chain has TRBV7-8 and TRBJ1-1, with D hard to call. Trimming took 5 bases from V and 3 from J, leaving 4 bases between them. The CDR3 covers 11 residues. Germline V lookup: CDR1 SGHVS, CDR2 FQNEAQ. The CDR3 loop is CASSLYTEAFF. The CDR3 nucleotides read TGTGCCAGCAGCCTCTACACTGAAGCTTTCTTT. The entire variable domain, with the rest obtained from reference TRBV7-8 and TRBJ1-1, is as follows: GAGVSQSPRYKVAKRGQDVALRCDPISGHVSLFWYQQALGQGPEFLTYFQNEAQLDKSGLPSDRFFAERPEGSVSTLKIQRTQQEDSAVYLCASSLYTEAFFGQGTRLTVV.

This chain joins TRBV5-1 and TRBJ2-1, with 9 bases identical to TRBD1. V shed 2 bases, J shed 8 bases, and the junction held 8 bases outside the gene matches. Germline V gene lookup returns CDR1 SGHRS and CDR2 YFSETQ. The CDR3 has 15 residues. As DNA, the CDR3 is TGCGCCAGCAGCTTAGGGACAGGGTCGTTGGATGAGCAGTTCTTC. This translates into CASSLGTGSLDEQFF.